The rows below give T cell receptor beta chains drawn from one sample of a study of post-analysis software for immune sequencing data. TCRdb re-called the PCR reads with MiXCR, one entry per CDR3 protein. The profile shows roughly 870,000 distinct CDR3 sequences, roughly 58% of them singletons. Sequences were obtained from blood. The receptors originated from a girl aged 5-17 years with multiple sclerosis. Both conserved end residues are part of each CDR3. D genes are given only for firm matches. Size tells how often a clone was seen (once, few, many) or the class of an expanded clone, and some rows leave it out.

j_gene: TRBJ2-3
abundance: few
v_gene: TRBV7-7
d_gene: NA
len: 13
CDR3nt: TGTGCCAGCAGTTACACAGCGACAGATACGCAGTATTTT
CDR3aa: CASSYTATDTQYF

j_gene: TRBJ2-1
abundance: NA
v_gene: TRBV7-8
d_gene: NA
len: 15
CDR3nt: TGTGCCAGCAGCTTAGTCCTGACAGAGGGCAATGAGCAGTTCTTC
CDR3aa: CASSLVLTEGNEQFF

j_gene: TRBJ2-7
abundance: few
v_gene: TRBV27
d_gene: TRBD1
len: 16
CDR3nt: TGTGCCAGCAGTTCCAGGGCCGGGACAGGCCGATACGAGCAGTACTTC
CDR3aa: CASSSRAGTGRYEQYF

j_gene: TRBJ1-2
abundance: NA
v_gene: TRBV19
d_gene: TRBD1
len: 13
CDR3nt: TGTGCCAGTAGTATGGACAGGTTATATGGCTACACCTTC
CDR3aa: CASSMDRLYGYTF

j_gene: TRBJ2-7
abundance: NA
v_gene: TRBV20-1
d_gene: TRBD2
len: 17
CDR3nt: TGCAGTGCTAGAGGACTAGCGGGCGCTTTAGCTGGGTACGAGCAGTACTTC
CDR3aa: CSARGLAGALAGYEQYF

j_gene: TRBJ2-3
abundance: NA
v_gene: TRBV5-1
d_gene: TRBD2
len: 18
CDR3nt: TGCGCCAGCAGCTCGGGTAAGAATAGCGGGGGATACACAGATACGCAGTATTTT
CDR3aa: CASSSGKNSGGYTDTQYF

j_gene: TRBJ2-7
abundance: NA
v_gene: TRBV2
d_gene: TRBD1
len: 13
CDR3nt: TGTGCCGGAGGGACAGGAATTTCCTACGAGCAGTACTTC
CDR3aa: CAGGTGISYEQYF

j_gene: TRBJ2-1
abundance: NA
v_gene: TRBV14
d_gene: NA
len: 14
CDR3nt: TGTGCCAGCAGCCAAGTAAGGGTTTACAATGAGCAGTTCTTC
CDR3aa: CASSQVRVYNEQFF

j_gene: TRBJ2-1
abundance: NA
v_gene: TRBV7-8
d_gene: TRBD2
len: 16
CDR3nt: TGTGCCAGCAGCTCAACGAGTCTGGCGGGGGACGGAGAGCAGTTCTTC
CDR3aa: CASSSTSLAGDGEQFF

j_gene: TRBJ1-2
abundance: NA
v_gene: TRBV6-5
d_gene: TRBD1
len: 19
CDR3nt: TGTGCCAGCAGCTTAATAACACGGGGCAGGGGGCGCCGGGTGCATGGCTACACCTTC
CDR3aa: CASSLITRGRGRRVHGYTF

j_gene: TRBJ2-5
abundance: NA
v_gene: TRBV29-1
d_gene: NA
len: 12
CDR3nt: TGCAGCGCGGCTTCAGGACAAGAGACCCAGTACTTC
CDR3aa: CSAASGQETQYF

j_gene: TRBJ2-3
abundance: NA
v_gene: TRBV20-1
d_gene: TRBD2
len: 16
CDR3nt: TGCAGTGCTACACCCCGGACTAGCGGGGTCACAGATACGCAGTATTTT
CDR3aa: CSATPRTSGVTDTQYF

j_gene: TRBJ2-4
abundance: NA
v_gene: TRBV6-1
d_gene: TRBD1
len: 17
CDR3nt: TGTGCCAGCAGTGAAACAAGGGGGCGGTCAGGGCGTTTGGAGCAGTACTTC
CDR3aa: CASSETRGRSGRLEQYF

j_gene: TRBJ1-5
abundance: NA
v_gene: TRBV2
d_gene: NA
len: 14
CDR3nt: TGTGCCAGCAGCGAGGCCCGGGGCCTCCGGCCCCAGCATTTT
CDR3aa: CASSEARGLRPQHF